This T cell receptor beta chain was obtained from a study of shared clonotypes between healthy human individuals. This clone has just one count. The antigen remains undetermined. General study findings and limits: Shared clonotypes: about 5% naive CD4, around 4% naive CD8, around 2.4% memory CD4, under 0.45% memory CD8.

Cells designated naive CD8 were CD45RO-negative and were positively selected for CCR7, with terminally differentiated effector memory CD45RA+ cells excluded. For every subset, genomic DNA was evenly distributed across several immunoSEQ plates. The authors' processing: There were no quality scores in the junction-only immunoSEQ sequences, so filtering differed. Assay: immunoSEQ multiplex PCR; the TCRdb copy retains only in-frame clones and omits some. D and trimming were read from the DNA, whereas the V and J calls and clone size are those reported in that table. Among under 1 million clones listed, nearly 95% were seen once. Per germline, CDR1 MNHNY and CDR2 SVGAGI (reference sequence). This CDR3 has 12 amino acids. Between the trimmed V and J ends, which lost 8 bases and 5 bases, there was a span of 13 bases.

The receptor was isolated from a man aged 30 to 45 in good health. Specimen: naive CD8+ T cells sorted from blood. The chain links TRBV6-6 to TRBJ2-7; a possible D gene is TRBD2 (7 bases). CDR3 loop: CASRTGGDEQYF. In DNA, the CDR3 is TGTGCCAGCCGAACGGGGGGCGACGAGCAGTACTTC.